This TCR beta chain was profiled in a study of blood T cell repertoires in COVID-19. Study members were between roughly 18 and 90 years old and lived in fewer than 30 US regions. Membership in each cohort depended on participant-reported clinical history. Authors' analysis steps: How many nucleated cells were present was estimated from reference gene primer amplification. Clones were read by immunoSEQ multiplex PCR, and TCRdb kept only the in-frame ones, dropping some. The V and J calls and the clone size are those of that table, but D and trimming were determined from the DNA. The sample carries under 500,000 clones, around 90% recorded once. Germline values: CDR1 MRHNA, CDR2 SNTAGT. The ends lost 3 bases at V and 6 bases at J; junction bases unmatched: 3. The CDR3 consists of 14 residues.

V is TRBV6-4 and J is TRBJ2-1; the match to TRBD2 covers 9 bases. The sample consisted of PBMCs or T cells enriched from blood (not recorded which). The sequence came from a woman between 18 and 29 years old with acute COVID-19. The CDR3: CASSDKTSGNEQFF. The CDR3 DNA is TGTGCCAGCAGTGATAAGACTAGCGGCAATGAGCAGTTCTTC.